This T cell receptor (beta chain) was observed in a study of radiotherapy plus CTLA-4 blockade in lung cancer. Notes on the study in general: Early shifts in blood T cell clones, with interferon-beta, reportedly predicted response best. Blood saw expansion of tumor-derived TCR clones after radiotherapy plus ipilimumab.

The germline gives CDR1 LGHNA, CDR2 YNFKEQ. This CDR3 region has 12 residues. V was trimmed by 5 bases and J by 5 bases, leaving 10 bases between them. The protocol was immunoSEQ multiplex PCR, while the TCRdb copy is restricted to in-frame clones and leaves out a portion. The sample shows roughly 35,000 clones, over 70% of them seen only once. The sample holds a few counts of this clone. Its antigen is as yet unknown. The starting material was peripheral blood, obtained from a patient treated with radiotherapy plus ipilimumab. The clonotype was recovered from a human donor with non-small cell lung cancer that progressed on radiotherapy plus ipilimumab. The chain recombines TRBV4-2 with TRBJ2-7, with D perhaps TRBD2 (6 bases). This CDR3 reads CASSGGTHEQYF. In DNA form, the CDR3 reads TGTGCCAGCAGCGGCGGGACCCACGAGCAGTACTTC.